The 14 T cell receptor beta chains in this list originate from one sample, sequenced in a study of cytomegalovirus exposure and HLA in healthy donors. The table came from immunoSEQ multiplex PCR; TCRdb's copy has only in-frame clones and leaves some out. The sample includes around 80,000 clones, 90% to 97% of them seen just once. Sequenced: PBMCs. These receptor sequences come from a woman between 18 and 30 years old in good health and CMV-seronegative.

The CDR3 reads CASSPLLATSTDTQYF. CDR3 in DNA: TGCGCCAGCAGCCCACTACTAGCGACTAGCACAGATACGCAGTATTTT. The chain employs TRBV5-1 and TRBJ2-3; 7 bases agree with TRBD2. Per germline, CDR1 SGHRS and CDR2 YFSETQ. With V trimmed by 4 bases and J by 0 bases, 8 bases remained unmatched. The CDR3 covers 16 residues.

This clone was picked up one time. This chain links TRBV4-1 with TRBJ1-2; no clear D. The V end was cut by 4 bases, the J end by 6 bases, with 27 bases between. In germline, CDR1 is MGHRA, CDR2 YSYEKL. The CDR3 covers 18 residues. For the CDR3, the DNA is TGCGCCAGCAGCCGGAACCCCACGAATGGCTTAGGAGGAAATGGCTACACCTTC. This translates into CASSRNPTNGLGGNGYTF.

CDR3 protein: CASSGTLYYEQYF. The CDR3 DNA reads as TGTGCCAGCAGTGGGACACTCTACTACGAGCAGTACTTC. This chain connects TRBV28 to TRBJ2-7; TRBD1 is a possible D gene (6 bases). V lost 5 bases, J lost 3 bases, and 11 bases lay in between. CDR1 and CDR2 (germline): MDHEN, SYDVKM. This CDR3 region has 13 residues.

The CDR3 reads CASSLRDSSYNEQFF. Written as DNA, the CDR3 is TGTGCCAGCAGTTTAAGGGACAGCTCCTACAATGAGCAGTTCTTC. This chain connects TRBV27 to TRBJ2-1; TRBD1 agrees at 7 bases. After removal of 2 bases from V and 0 bases from J, the junction contained 1 base not matched to a gene. The CDR3 totals 15 residues. In germline, CDR1 is MNHEY, CDR2 SMNVEV (reference sequence).

The genes are TRBV29-1 and TRBJ2-1; 8 positions match TRBD1. This CDR3 is built from 17 residues. The germline V gene encodes CDR1 SQVTM and CDR2 ANQGSEA. Unmatched junction bases numbered 16, after V lost 7 bases and J lost 2 bases. The CDR3 DNA sequence: TGCAGCGCCCACTTCGGGTGGGGGACAGGAACCTACAATGAGCAGTTCTTC. Translating it yields CSAHFGWGTGTYNEQFF.

The chain joins TRBV6-4 to TRBJ1-5; D remains ambiguous. This CDR3 is built from 14 residues. Germline CDR1 and CDR2: MRHNA and SNTAGT. Trimming stripped 6 bases from V and 0 bases from J, with 9 bases between. DNA for the CDR3: TGTGCCAGCAGCGACCAGTATAGCAATCAGCCCCAGCATTTT. It yields the protein CASSDQYSNQPQHF.

The genes are TRBV18 and TRBJ2-1, with 10 bases that match TRBD2. V trimming: 2 bases; J trimming: 8 bases; junction bases outside the gene matches: 3. Germline V lookup: CDR1 KGHSH, CDR2 LQKENI. The CDR3 loop spans 14 amino acids. The CDR3 DNA sequence: TGTGCCAGCTCACCAAACCTAGCGGGAGATGAGCAGTTCTTC. Protein: CASSPNLAGDEQFF. The full variable domain, completed using reference TRBV18 and TRBJ2-1, is NAGVMQNPRHLVRRRGQEARLRCSPMKGHSHVYWYRQLPEEGLKFMVYLQKENIIDESGMPKERFSAEFPKEGPSILRIQQVVRGDSAAYFCASSPNLAGDEQFFGPGTRLTVL.

This chain connects TRBV9 to TRBJ2-1, with 7 positions matching TRBD2. V lost 6 bases to trimming and J lost 0 bases; unmatched junction nucleotides: 6. CDR3 size: 15 residues. Germline V gene lookup returns CDR1 SGDLS and CDR2 YYNGEE. CDR3 loop: CASTRGDSSYNEQFF. The CDR3 DNA reads as TGTGCCAGCACCCGGGGGGATAGCTCCTACAATGAGCAGTTCTTC.

This clone was seen once. V is TRBV4-1 and J is TRBJ1-2, with D maybe TRBD1 (5 bases). V shed 0 bases and J shed 0 bases, with 14 bases lying between them. CDR1 is MGHRA and CDR2 is YSYEKL in the germline V gene. There are 17 residues in the CDR3. CDR3 amino acids: CASSQDLSGVANYGYTF. CDR3 sequence (DNA): TGCGCCAGCAGCCAAGACCTGTCGGGGGTGGCTAACTATGGCTACACCTTC.

The CDR3 coding sequence is TGTGCCAGCAGCCCTTGGGGGGGGGCAGTAGGCTCTGGAAACACCATATATTTT. This codes for CASSPWGGAVGSGNTIYF. The J gene is TRBJ1-3, the V gene TRBV9; a weak D match, TRBD1 (6 bases). Trimming left V 4 bases short and J 0 bases short, with 20 bases between. The CDR3 covers 18 residues. Germline CDR1 and CDR2: SGDLS and YYNGEE.

J is TRBJ2-3 and V is TRBV5-4, with 11 bases identical to TRBD2. There are 18 residues in the CDR3. V was pared by 4 bases and J by 0 bases, with 10 bases of the junction left unmatched. Germline assignment: CDR1 SGHNT and CDR2 YYREEE (reference sequence). The CDR3 nucleotides are TGTGCCAGCAGCCGCGGACTAGCGGGCAGAGCTAGCACAGATACGCAGTATTTT. Its protein is CASSRGLAGRASTDTQYF.

V is TRBV6-6 and J is TRBJ2-3; perhaps TRBD1 as D (6 bases). V was clipped by 5 bases and J by 4 bases, with 19 bases between them. The germline gives CDR1 MNHNY, CDR2 SVGAGI (reference sequence). This CDR3 comprises 16 residues. The CDR3 protein is CASSLKQGIRSDTQYF. CDR3 coding DNA: TGTGCCAGCAGTCTCAAACAGGGCATACGGTCAGATACGCAGTATTTT.

This chain links TRBV2 with TRBJ1-5, with a weak D call TRBD1 (5 bases). Trimming stripped 4 bases from V and 5 bases from J, with 12 bases between. CDR3 size: 14 residues. Per germline, CDR1 SNHLY and CDR2 FYNNEI. The CDR3 sequence is CASSVGWGDQPQHF. CDR3 coding DNA: TGTGCCAGCAGTGTGGGGTGGGGGGATCAGCCCCAGCATTTT. The full variable domain, rest sourced from reference TRBV2 and TRBJ1-5, is EPEVTQTPSHQVTQMGQEVILRCVPISNHLYFYWYRQILGQKVEFLVSFYNNEISEKSEIFDDQFSVERPDGSNFTLKIRSTKLEDSAMYFCASSVGWGDQPQHFGDGTRLSIL.

This chain joins TRBV27 and TRBJ1-2; tentatively, D is TRBD1 (5 bases). V lost 6 bases and J lost 4, with 15 bases in between. The CDR3 is made up of 14 amino acids. The germline V gene encodes CDR1 MNHEY and CDR2 SMNVEV (reference sequence). CDR3 bases: TGTGCCAGCAGGCGGCAGGGAGGTGCCTATGGCTACACCTTC. Its protein is CASRRQGGAYGYTF.